Each of the 17 T cell receptor beta chains below was sequenced from the same sample in a study of CD8 T cells in Susac syndrome. Random hexamers were used to reverse transcribe an amount of about 0.45 to 1 ug RNA. TCRdb re-analysed the immunoSEQ multiplex PCR reads in MiXCR, keeping a single row per CDR3 protein. This table holds around 130,000 distinct CDR3 sequences, 90% to 95% found once. The specimen sequenced was CD4+ T cells from PBMCs. These receptors came from a human donor in good health.

Concerning this clonotype itself: The junction does not match germline at one end; this may be a read error. V usage is TRBV6-4 and J usage is TRBJ2-7; TRBD2 matches at 9 bases. This CDR3 region has 10 residues. CDR1 and CDR2 from the germline V gene are MRHNA and SNTAGT. The CDR3 DNA follows: TGTGCCAGCAGTGACTCGGGACTAGCCTTC. Translating gives CASSDSGLAF.

This sequence joins TRBV6-4 and TRBJ1-5; D is possibly TRBD1 (5 bases). From germline, CDR1 is MRHNA and CDR2 SNTAGT. CDR3 size: 13 residues. V lost 3 bases and J 4 bases, leaving 7 bases between the germline ends. CDR3 in DNA: TGTGCCAGCAGTGAGGCAGGGAATCAGCCCCAGCATTTT. Amino acid sequence: CASSEAGNQPQHF.

The chain couples TRBV7-3 to TRBJ2-1, with D perhaps TRBD1 or TRBD2 (5 bases each). V lost 4 bases and J 6 bases, leaving 10 bases between the germline ends. Per the germline V gene, CDR1 is SGHTA and CDR2 is FQGTGA. The CDR3 sequence is 13 residues long. The CDR3 sequence: CASSSGPSNEQFF. Here the CDR3 DNA reads TGTGCCAGCAGCTCGGGACCAAGCAATGAGCAGTTCTTC.

J is TRBJ2-3 and V is TRBV10-3; weak D call: TRBD2 (6 bases). The CDR3 runs to 13 residues. The germline V and J ends were trimmed by 7 bases and 1 base, with 9 bases remaining between them. The V gene's germline CDR1 is ENHRY and CDR2 SYGVKD. CDR3 in amino acids: CAIMEGGTDTQYF. CDR3 nucleotides: TGTGCCATCATGGAGGGCGGCACAGATACGCAGTATTTT.

The chain combines TRBV3-1 with TRBJ2-7; D is undetermined. The V end was cut by 2 bases, the J end by 7 bases, with 9 bases between. CDR1 is LGHDT, CDR2 YNNKEL, per germline (reference sequence). This CDR3 comprises 12 residues. In DNA, the CDR3 is TGTGCCAGCAGCCAACAAACCTTAGAGCAGTACTTC. Translated, it gives CASSQQTLEQYF.

The chain uses TRBV30 and TRBJ2-3; 12 bases are a match to TRBD2. CDR1 is GTSNPN, CDR2 SVGIG, per germline (reference sequence). The length of the CDR3 is 17 residues. J lost 4 bases, V lost 5 bases, and 13 bases had no gene match. The CDR3 bases are TGTGCCTGGTCGCCAAGACGGACTAGCGGGACTTCAGATACGCAGTATTTT. Its translation is CAWSPRRTSGTSDTQYF.

V usage is TRBV28 and J usage is TRBJ1-3; D may be TRBD1 (6 bases). The CDR3 runs 16 residues. In germline, CDR1 is MDHEN, CDR2 SYDVKM. Trimming pared 7 bases from V and 3 bases from J, leaving 19 bases between. The CDR3 nucleotides are TGTGCCAGCATCCCTGGCTCGGGGGCCGGTGGAAACACCATATATTTT. This sequence encodes CASIPGSGAGGNTIYF.

The chain couples TRBV2 to TRBJ2-7; 11 bases line up with TRBD2. The CDR3 runs 13 residues. Germline V gives CDR1 SNHLY, CDR2 FYNNEI. J was trimmed by 3 bases and V by 6 bases; bases with no gene match: 1. The CDR3 DNA reads TGTGCCAGCAGCGGGACTAGCGGCTACGAGCAGTACTTC. Amino acids: CASSGTSGYEQYF. Using reference TRBV2 and TRBJ2-7 for the parts outside the CDR3, the full variable domain is EPEVTQTPSHQVTQMGQEVILRCVPISNHLYFYWYRQILGQKVEFLVSFYNNEISEKSEIFDDQFSVERPDGSNFTLKIRSTKLEDSAMYFCASSGTSGYEQYFGPGTRLTVT.

The chain joins TRBV6-6 to TRBJ1-1; D is uncertain. This CDR3 region has 13 residues. V lost 8 bases, J lost 6 bases, and 16 bases lay in between. The germline V gene encodes CDR1 MNHNY and CDR2 SVGAGI (reference sequence). CDR3 residues: CASLADPTAEAFF. For the CDR3, the DNA is TGTGCCAGCCTGGCGGACCCAACCGCTGAAGCTTTCTTT.

As concerns this clonotype: Relative to the germline gene, one junction end is altered; a read error may explain this. The chain couples TRBV7-7 to TRBJ2-3; 7 nucleotides agree with TRBD2. CDR3 length equals 14 residues. Germline CDR1 SSHAT, CDR2 FNYEAQ (reference sequence). The CDR3 sequence is CASSQLTSADTQYF. CDR3 in DNA: TGTGCTAGCAGCCAGCTAACTAGCGCAGATACGCAGTATTTT.

The chain uses TRBV7-9 and TRBJ2-1, with D possibly TRBD2 on 5 matching bases. V lost 2 bases and J 9 bases, leaving 11 bases between the germline ends. Germline V gene sequence: CDR1 SEHNR, CDR2 FQNEAQ (reference sequence). The CDR3 length is 13 residues. The CDR3 DNA sequence: TGTGCCAGCAGCTTAATGGAGGAGGCTGAGCAGTTCTTC. Amino acid sequence: CASSLMEEAEQFF.

The chain carries TRBV20-1 and TRBJ1-5; D gene uncertain. The V gene's germline CDR1 is DFQATT and CDR2 SNEGSKA (reference sequence). This CDR3 is 11 amino acids long. V gave up 3 bases and J gave up 5 bases, with 5 bases separating them. DNA of the CDR3: TGCAGTGCTAGCCAAGATCAGCCCCAGCATTTT. This gives the protein CSASQDQPQHF.

The chain recombines TRBV30 with TRBJ1-3, with D tentatively TRBD1 (6 bases). The CDR3 covers 14 residues. Trimming took off 3 bases at V and 3 bases at J, with 12 bases between the two ends. Per the germline V gene, CDR1 is GTSNPN and CDR2 is SVGIG (reference sequence). The CDR3 loop is CAWSSGVFGNTIYF. As DNA, the CDR3 is TGTGCCTGGAGCTCAGGGGTGTTTGGAAACACCATATATTTT.

This sequence joins TRBV19 and TRBJ1-5, with D uncertain. CDR1 is LNHDA, CDR2 SQIVND, per germline (reference sequence). The V end was cut by 1 base, the J end by 3 bases, with 10 bases between. There are 15 residues in the CDR3. CDR3 DNA sequence: TGTGCCAGTAGTATAGTTGCCAGGAACAATCAGCCCCAGCATTTT. As protein: CASSIVARNNQPQHF.

This clonotype came up once. The CDR3 sequence is CASSLGGGEEKLFF. CDR3 nucleotide sequence: TGTGCCAGCAGCTTAGGGGGAGGAGAAGAAAAACTGTTTTTT. The rearrangement joins TRBV7-9 to TRBJ1-4; D unclear. V lost 1 base, J lost 8 bases, and 11 bases lay in between. The CDR3 has 14 residues. Germline CDR1 and CDR2: SEHNR and FQNEAQ (reference sequence).

The chain links TRBV7-9 to TRBJ2-1; 8 bases map to TRBD1. Germline loops: CDR1 SEHNR, CDR2 FQNEAQ (reference sequence). V shed 1 base and J 9 bases; nucleotides not matched to a gene: 5. This CDR3 has 14 amino acids. The CDR3 is CASSLETGAAEQFF. In DNA form, the CDR3 reads TGTGCCAGCAGCTTAGAGACAGGGGCGGCTGAGCAGTTCTTC.

The chain couples TRBV2 to TRBJ2-5; 8 bases align to TRBD2. V lost 6 bases and J lost 4; bases outside the gene matches: 10. The CDR3 runs to 15 residues. Germline-derived CDR1 and CDR2 are SNHLY and FYNNEI. The CDR3 DNA reads as TGTGCCAGCAGAGACCTAGCGGGCGAGGTAGAGACCCAGTACTTC. Its translation: CASRDLAGEVETQYF.